A selection of T cell receptor beta chains follows, all from one sample in a study of blood T cell repertoires in COVID-19. Here immunoSEQ multiplex PCR was the method, and the copy in TCRdb shows in-frame clones only, minus some. The repertoire has some 110,000 clones, 80% to 85% of them found once; the top ten carry approximately 0.75%. Sequencing was carried out using peripheral blood. The receptors were sampled from a woman aged 70-85 years with acute or convalescent COVID-19. Both conserved end residues are part of each CDR3. D genes are given only for firm matches. For some rows the clone size is stated as once, few or many, or as a class when expanded; others skip it.

CASNFPGAGNTEAFF,TGTGCCAGCAACTTCCCAGGGGCCGGGAACACTGAAGCTTTCTTT,TRBV2,15,TRBJ1-1,-,-
CASSSGVSNQPQHF,TGTGCCAGCAGTTCAGGCGTTAGCAATCAGCCCCAGCATTTT,TRBV2,14,TRBJ1-5,-,-
CASSIQSGQGYNEQFF,TGTGCCAGTAGTATCCAATCGGGACAGGGATACAATGAGCAGTTCTTC,TRBV19,16,TRBJ2-1,-,TRBD1
CASSVSVRGGGGAGDEQFF,TGTGCCAGCAGCGTAAGTGTTCGGGGAGGCGGGGGGGCCGGTGATGAGCAGTTCTTC,TRBV9,19,TRBJ2-1,once,TRBD2
CASVRDRGFGNEQFF,TGTGCCAGCGTCCGGGACAGGGGTTTTGGGAATGAGCAGTTCTTC,TRBV18,15,TRBJ2-1,-,TRBD1
CASSFTGVEGEQFF,TGTGCCAGCAGCTTCACGGGCGTTGAGGGTGAGCAGTTCTTC,TRBV7-6,14,TRBJ2-1,-,-
CASSPDRESTYTF,TGTGCCAGTAGTCCGGACAGAGAATCGACCTACACCTTC,TRBV19,13,TRBJ1-2,-,-
CASSLDIGSHYEQYF,TGTGCCAGCAGCTTGGATATCGGGTCCCACTACGAGCAGTACTTC,TRBV7-6,15,TRBJ2-7,-,-
CASSYYTSAHTQYF,TGTGCCAGCAGTTACTATACTAGCGCACATACGCAGTATTTT,TRBV6-5,14,TRBJ2-3,few,TRBD2
CAISEKIWTGEQYF,TGTGCCATCAGTGAGAAAATATGGACAGGCGAGCAGTACTTC,TRBV10-3,14,TRBJ2-7,-,TRBD1
CASRGGGALNEVLFF,TGTGCCAGCAGGGGAGGGGGGGCCCTCAACGAAGTACTGTTTTTT,TRBV28,15,TRBJ1-4,-,-
CASSGRTSGTTGELFF,TGCGCCAGCAGCGGTAGGACTAGCGGGACAACCGGGGAGCTGTTTTTT,TRBV5-1,16,TRBJ2-2,few,TRBD2
CASSLDRGQTYEQYF,TGTGCCAGCAGCTTGGACAGGGGGCAGACCTACGAGCAGTACTTC,TRBV5-4,15,TRBJ2-7,many,TRBD1
CASSRTAFSNTGELFF,TGTGCCAGTAGTAGGACTGCCTTCTCGAACACCGGGGAGCTGTTTTTT,TRBV19,16,TRBJ2-2,once,-
CASSGTLQSSYNSPLHF,TGTGCCAGCAGTGGGACACTACAGAGCTCCTATAATTCACCCCTCCACTTT,TRBV28,17,TRBJ1-6,-,-
CASSSLNYEQYF,TGTGCCAGCAGCTCCCTAAACTACGAGCAGTACTTC,TRBV5-8,12,TRBJ2-7,few,-
CATSRGFEGTEAFF,TGTGCCACCAGCAGAGGATTCGAGGGAACTGAAGCTTTCTTT,TRBV15,14,TRBJ1-1,-,-
CASSIVAGAGTEAFF,TGTGCCAGTAGTATTGTGGCAGGGGCGGGCACTGAAGCTTTCTTT,TRBV19,15,TRBJ1-1,-,-
CASSPGTSGGRQYF,TGTGCCAGCTCACCAGGGACTAGCGGGGGAAGGCAGTACTTC,TRBV18,14,TRBJ2-7,-,TRBD2
CASSFEPRGTDTQYF,TGCGCCAGCAGCTTCGAACCGCGGGGCACAGATACGCAGTATTTT,TRBV5-1,15,TRBJ2-3,few,-
CASRQDREGGYTF,TGTGCCAGTAGGCAGGACAGGGAAGGTGGCTACACCTTC,TRBV19,13,TRBJ1-2,-,TRBD1
CASSSRGGNTEAFF,TGTGCCAGCAGCTCAAGGGGCGGCAACACTGAAGCTTTCTTT,TRBV7-2,14,TRBJ1-1,-,-
CASSGTSGPYNEQFF,TGTGCCAGCAGTGGGACTAGCGGGCCCTACAATGAGCAGTTCTTC,TRBV25-1,15,TRBJ2-1,-,TRBD2
CASSDPSGRAGVTGELFF,TGTGCCAGCAGCGACCCTAGCGGGAGGGCCGGGGTCACCGGGGAGCTGTTTTTT,TRBV9,18,TRBJ2-2,-,TRBD2
CASGRGQNIQYF,TGTGCCAGTGGCAGGGGGCAGAACATTCAGTACTTC,TRBV12-3/TRBV12-4,12,TRBJ2-4,once,TRBD1
CASSSGLATDTQYF,TGTGCCAGTAGTTCGGGACTAGCGACAGATACGCAGTATTTT,TRBV19,14,TRBJ2-3,-,TRBD2
CASSLTSSNEQFF,TGTGCCAGCAGCTTGACATCATCAAATGAGCAGTTCTTC,TRBV11-2,13,TRBJ2-1,-,-
CASRAGRLEYGYTF,TGTGCCAGTAGGGCGGGTAGGTTAGAGTATGGCTACACCTTC,TRBV2,14,TRBJ1-2,-,-
CASSPPGEGRGDLYTF,TGTGCCAGCAGCCCTCCGGGGGAGGGCCGGGGTGACCTCTACACCTTC,TRBV5-6,16,TRBJ1-2,-,-
CASLTTGRAQYF,TGTGCCAGCCTCACAACCGGCAGGGCGCAGTACTTC,TRBV3-1/TRBV3-2,12,TRBJ2-7,-,-
CASSLASDTQYF,TGCGCCAGCAGCTTGGCTAGCGATACGCAGTATTTT,TRBV5-1,12,TRBJ2-3,-,-
CASSDSLQGNEQFF,TGTGCCAGCAGTGATTCCTTACAGGGGAATGAGCAGTTCTTC,TRBV25-1,14,TRBJ2-1,-,TRBD1
CASTLKGGTGELFF,TGTGCCAGCACCTTGAAGGGGGGGACCGGGGAGCTGTTTTTT,TRBV6-5,14,TRBJ2-2,-,-
CASSQEDAGGETQYF,TGCGCCAGCAGCCAAGAGGATGCAGGGGGGGAGACCCAGTACTTC,TRBV4-1,15,TRBJ2-5,-,-
CASISPGNYGYTF,TGTGCCAGCATCTCGCCGGGGAACTATGGCTACACCTTC,TRBV28,13,TRBJ1-2,few,-
CASSGGPGQGIFGELFF,TGTGCCAGCAGCGGGGGTCCGGGACAGGGTATTTTCGGGGAGCTGTTTTTT,TRBV2,17,TRBJ2-2,-,TRBD1
CASSSMDRGLAEAFF,TGTGCCAGCAGTTCTATGGACAGGGGGCTGGCTGAAGCTTTCTTT,TRBV25-1,15,TRBJ1-1,-,TRBD1
CASSPTRGTEAFF,TGCGCCAGCAGCCCGACCAGGGGGACTGAAGCTTTCTTT,TRBV5-1,13,TRBJ1-1,-,TRBD1
CASTYRRGTIYF,TGTGCCAGCACCTATAGAAGGGGGACCATATATTTT,TRBV12-3/TRBV12-4,12,TRBJ1-3,-,-
CASSEIPGQGSPLHF,TGTGCCAGCAGCGAAATTCCGGGACAGGGTTCACCCCTCCACTTT,TRBV7-8,15,TRBJ1-6,-,TRBD1
CASSYRTSGQQYF,TGTGCCAGCAGTTACAGAACTAGCGGGCAGCAGTATTTT,TRBV6-5,13,TRBJ2-3,-,TRBD2
CASSPGGQGSKYF,TGTGCCAGCTCACCAGGGGGACAGGGGTCCAAGTACTTC,TRBV18,13,TRBJ2-7,once,TRBD1
CASSPRGPSGRVSYNEQFF,TGTGCCAGCTCACCAAGAGGGCCTAGCGGGAGAGTGTCCTACAATGAGCAGTTCTTC,TRBV18,19,TRBJ2-1,-,TRBD2
CSVKATAENYGYTF,TGCAGCGTTAAGGCGACAGCCGAGAACTATGGCTACACCTTC,TRBV29-1,14,TRBJ1-2,-,-
CATSGGGIAKNIQYF,TGTGCCACCAGTGGGGGGGGTATAGCCAAAAACATTCAGTACTTC,TRBV24-1,15,TRBJ2-4,-,TRBD2
CASSDRNTEAFF,TGTGCCAGCAGTGACAGGAACACTGAAGCTTTCTTT,TRBV27,12,TRBJ1-1,-,-
CASSALGAGAYEQYF,TGTGCCAGTAGTGCCCTGGGAGCGGGGGCGTACGAGCAGTACTTC,TRBV19,15,TRBJ2-7,once,TRBD2
CSVEDGAGGSYEQYF,TGTAGCGTTGAAGATGGGGCGGGAGGGAGCTACGAGCAGTACTTC,TRBV29-1,15,TRBJ2-7,-,TRBD2
CASSMEAGVLDTQYF,TGTGCCAGCAGTATGGAAGCGGGAGTCCTGGATACGCAGTATTTT,TRBV2,15,TRBJ2-3,-,TRBD2
CASSLTSSGSTGELFF,TGCGCCAGCAGCCTTACCTCTAGCGGGAGTACCGGGGAGCTGTTTTTT,TRBV5-1,16,TRBJ2-2,-,TRBD2
CASSSPRDLAEQYF,TGTGCCAGCAGTTCCCCCAGGGACTTGGCCGAGCAGTACTTC,TRBV6-5,14,TRBJ2-7,-,-
CASSLEGDPYNEQFF,TGTGCCAGCAGCTTAGAAGGGGATCCCTACAATGAGCAGTTCTTC,TRBV7-3,15,TRBJ2-1,-,-
CATSDPDRDTQYF,TGTGCCACCAGTGATCCTGACAGAGATACGCAGTATTTT,TRBV24-1,13,TRBJ2-3,-,-
CASSLGQGSYNEQFF,TGCGCCAGCAGCTTGGGACAGGGGTCCTACAATGAGCAGTTCTTC,TRBV5-1,15,TRBJ2-1,few,TRBD1
CSAWTGEMSQPQHF,TGCAGCGCATGGACAGGGGAAATGTCTCAGCCCCAGCATTTT,TRBV29-1,14,TRBJ1-5,-,TRBD1
CASTPGQGRETQYF,TGTGCCAGCACACCAGGACAGGGGAGAGAGACCCAGTACTTC,TRBV6-5,14,TRBJ2-5,-,TRBD1
CASSLAGQGSYGYTF,TGCGCCAGCAGCTTAGCCGGACAGGGTAGTTATGGCTACACCTTC,TRBV5-1,15,TRBJ1-2,-,TRBD1